This T cell receptor beta chain originates from a study of monozygotic twins with inflammatory bowel disease. This CDR3 has 14 residues. Germline-derived CDR1 and CDR2 are SGHRS and YFSETQ. With the 5' RACE reads reprocessed, TCRdb shows one record per CDR3 protein and no DNA. This sample contains approximately 330,000 distinct CDR3 sequences. About this clonotype: Its matching antigen is unknown.

Points from the study as a whole: Whether twins were concordant or discordant made no difference to repertoire similarity, possibly from limited power. TCRbeta inverse Simpson diversity was decreased in IBD patients versus healthy co-twins. Sharing of clonotypes with others was lower in IBD patients than in healthy twins, and this was especially so with disease activity.

Whole blood served as the source of total RNA, and no T cell sorting took place. The sample comprised blood. The chain uses TRBV5-1 and TRBJ2-1; TCRdb's D gene call, TRBD2, goes unchecked for lack of DNA. The source is a human donor with ulcerative colitis or Crohn's disease, or a healthy co-twin of an affected twin (not recorded which). The CDR3 reads CASSLGTSTNEQFF.